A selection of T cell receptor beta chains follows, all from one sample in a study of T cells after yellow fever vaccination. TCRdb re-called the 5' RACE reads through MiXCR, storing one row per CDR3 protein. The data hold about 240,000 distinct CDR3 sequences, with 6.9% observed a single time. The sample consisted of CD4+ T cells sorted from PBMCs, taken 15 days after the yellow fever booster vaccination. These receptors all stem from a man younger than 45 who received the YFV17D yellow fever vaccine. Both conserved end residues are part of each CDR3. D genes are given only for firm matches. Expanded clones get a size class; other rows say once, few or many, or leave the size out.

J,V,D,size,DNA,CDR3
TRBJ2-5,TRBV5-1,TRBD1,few,TGCGCCAGCAGCCCAGGGGACAGGGTCCAAGAGACCCAGTACTTC,CASSPGDRVQETQYF
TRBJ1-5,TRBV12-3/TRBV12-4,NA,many,TGTGCCAGCAGTCCAGGGGAGAGCTATCCCCAGCATTTT,CASSPGESYPQHF
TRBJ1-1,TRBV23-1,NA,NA,TGCGCCAGCATTGTGGGGTACAGCTTGAACACTGAAGCTTTCTTT,CASIVGYSLNTEAFF
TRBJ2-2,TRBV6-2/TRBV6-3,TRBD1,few,TGTGCCAGCAGTTACGGGACAGGGGGTTTTCCAATCGCGAACACCGGGGAGCTGTTTTTT,CASSYGTGGFPIANTGELFF
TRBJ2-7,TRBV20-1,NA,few,TGCAGTGCTATATTTGCTAGCACCGCCTCCTACGAGCAGTACTTC,CSAIFASTASYEQYF
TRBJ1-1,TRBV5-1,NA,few,TGCGCCAGCAGCAGACAGGATCACATGAACACTGAAGCTTTCTTT,CASSRQDHMNTEAFF
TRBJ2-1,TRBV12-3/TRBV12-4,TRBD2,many,TGTGCCAGCAGTCCCCGGGGTGGGAGGGCCTTCGATGAGCAGTTCTTC,CASSPRGGRAFDEQFF
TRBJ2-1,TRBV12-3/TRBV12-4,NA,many,TGTGCCAGCAGTCCCCGCTTCGAGTACAATGAGCAGTTCTTC,CASSPRFEYNEQFF
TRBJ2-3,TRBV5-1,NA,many,TGCGCCAGCAGCCACTGGCTGGAAGGAGATACGCAGTATTTT,CASSHWLEGDTQYF
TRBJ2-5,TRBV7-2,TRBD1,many,TGTGCCAGCAGCTTAGGTCTGGCAGGGGGCAAAGAGACCCAGTACTTC,CASSLGLAGGKETQYF
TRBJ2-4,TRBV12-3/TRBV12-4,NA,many,TGTGCCAGCAGTCCCGGACTAGCCAAAAACATTCAGTACTTC,CASSPGLAKNIQYF
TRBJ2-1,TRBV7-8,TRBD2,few,TGTGCCAGCAGCCAAAATAGCGGGGGACTCCACAATGAGCAGTTCTTC,CASSQNSGGLHNEQFF
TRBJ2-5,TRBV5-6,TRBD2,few,TGTGCCAGCAGCTTTGCCGGGACTAGCGAGACCCAGTACTTC,CASSFAGTSETQYF
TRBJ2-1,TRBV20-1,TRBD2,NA,TGCAGTGCTAGGAGACTAGCGGGCTGGAATGAGCAGTTCTTC,CSARRLAGWNEQFF
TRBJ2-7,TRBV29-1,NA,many,TGCAGCGTTGAAGATCCACGGGACCCCTACGAGCAGTACTTC,CSVEDPRDPYEQYF
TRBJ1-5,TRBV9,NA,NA,TGTGCCAGCAGCGGGGGACGAGGTGATCAGCCCCAGCATTTT,CASSGGRGDQPQHF
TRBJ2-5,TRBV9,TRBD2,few,TGTGCCAGCAGCACGCGGACTAGCGGGAGGTTCGGGGAAGAGACCCAGTACTTC,CASSTRTSGRFGEETQYF
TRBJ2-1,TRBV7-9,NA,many,TGTGCCAGCAGCTTACTTGCCAGATACAATGAGCAGTTCTTC,CASSLLARYNEQFF
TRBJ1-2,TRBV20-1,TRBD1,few,TGCAGTGCCCTCCCGGGGGACAGGGGCAGGATTGGCTACACCTTC,CSALPGDRGRIGYTF
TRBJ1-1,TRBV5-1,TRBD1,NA,TGCGCCAGCAGCGAACAGGGGCCCCGGAACACTGAAGCTTTCTTT,CASSEQGPRNTEAFF
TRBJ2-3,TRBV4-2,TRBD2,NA,TGTGCCAGCAGCCAAGACATGAGCGGGAGCAGGTCAGATACGCAGTATTTT,CASSQDMSGSRSDTQYF
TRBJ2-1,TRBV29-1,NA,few,TGCAGCGTTGTGGCGGGCGCCTGGCTGTCCTACAATGAGCAGTTCTTC,CSVVAGAWLSYNEQFF
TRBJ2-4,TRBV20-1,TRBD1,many,TGCAGTGCTAGTCGGACAGGGTCCCAAAACATTCAGTACTTC,CSASRTGSQNIQYF
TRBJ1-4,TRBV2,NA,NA,TGTGCCAGCATGCCGGATTCGAAAAAACTGTTTTTT,CASMPDSKKLFF
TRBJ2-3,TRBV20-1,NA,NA,TGCAGTGCCCTAGGGGCTAGCTCAAACACAGATACGCAGTATTTT,CSALGASSNTDTQYF
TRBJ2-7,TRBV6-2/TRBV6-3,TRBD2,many,TGTGCCAGCAGTTACGGGGGACTAGTGGCCTACGAGCAGTACTTC,CASSYGGLVAYEQYF
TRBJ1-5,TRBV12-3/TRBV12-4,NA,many,TGTGCCAGCAGTGACAGGAAAAGCAATCAGCCCCAGCATTTT,CASSDRKSNQPQHF
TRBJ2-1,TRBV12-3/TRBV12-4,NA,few,TGTGCCAGCGGATCCCTGGTGGGTTTTGAGCAGTTCTTC,CASGSLVGFEQFF
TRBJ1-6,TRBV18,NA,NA,TGTGCCAGCTCCACGGAACACTCCTATAATTCACCCCTCCACTTT,CASSTEHSYNSPLHF
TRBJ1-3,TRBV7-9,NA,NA,TGTGCCTGGAGCAGCTTGGGTTTT,CAWSSLGF
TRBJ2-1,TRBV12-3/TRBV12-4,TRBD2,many,TGTGCCAGCAGGGAACCGGGACTAGCGGGAGCCAGTGAGCAGTTCTTC,CASREPGLAGASEQFF
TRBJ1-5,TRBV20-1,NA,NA,TGCAGTGCTAGAGTGCGGGAGAGCAATCAGCCCCAGCATTTT,CSARVRESNQPQHF
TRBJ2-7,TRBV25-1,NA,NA,TGTGCCAGCAGTGATGAGTTGGGGGTGGGGGACTACGAGCAGTACTTC,CASSDELGVGDYEQYF
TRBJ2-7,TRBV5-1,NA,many,TGCGCCAGCAGCTTGGGTGTGGCCGCCCTCTCCTACGAGCAGTACTTC,CASSLGVAALSYEQYF
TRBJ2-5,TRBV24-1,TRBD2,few,TGTGCCACCAGTGACCCTCTAGCGGGAGAGACCCAGTACTTC,CATSDPLAGETQYF
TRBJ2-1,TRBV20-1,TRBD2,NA,TGCAGTGCTAGAGATCCATCAACTAGCGGCAATGAGCAGTTCTTC,CSARDPSTSGNEQFF
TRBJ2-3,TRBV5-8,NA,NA,TGTGCCAGCAGCTTGGAGGACCGAACAGATACGCAGTATTTT,CASSLEDRTDTQYF
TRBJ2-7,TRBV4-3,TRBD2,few,TGCGCCAGCAGCCAAGGGCGAGCGGGAGCCTACGAGCAGTACTTC,CASSQGRAGAYEQYF